This T cell receptor (beta chain) was sequenced during a study of T cell responses to AZD1222 COVID-19 vaccine. The data were produced by immunoSEQ multiplex PCR, yet TCRdb's version contains in-frame clones alone and is incomplete. Here the sample spans roughly 120,000 clones, about 85% being singletons. The CDR3 length is 15 residues. Per the germline V gene, CDR1 is LNHDA and CDR2 is SQIVND (reference sequence). Unmatched junction bases numbered 5, after V lost 1 base and J lost 3 bases. The chain is built from TRBV19 and TRBJ1-1; 7 bases map to TRBD1. This sequence originates from an adult in good health. The sample was peripheral blood, taken on day 0 of AZD1222 vaccination. The CDR3, as DNA: TGTGCCAGTAGTATAGGGTGGCAGGGGGACACTGAAGCTTTCTTT. This encodes CASSIGWQGDTEAFF.